This passage covers 19 T cell receptor beta chains from one sample sequenced in a study of OX40 agonist ivuxolimab in advanced cancers. Clones were read by immunoSEQ multiplex PCR, and TCRdb kept only the in-frame ones, dropping some. This table holds 50,000 to 65,000 clones, less than 95% found once. Sequencing was performed on CD4+ or CD8+ T cells sorted from blood, taken in a trial of the OX40 agonist ivuxolimab. All receptors come from an adult with an advanced solid tumor such as melanoma, head and neck, liver or kidney cancer.

This clone showed up just once. The chain combines TRBV5-6 with TRBJ1-1; D gene ambiguous. CDR1 and CDR2 (germline): SGHDT, YYEEEE. V was pared by 1 base and J by 8 bases, with 15 bases between. This CDR3 region has 14 residues. The CDR3 region has the DNA TGTGCCAGCAGCTTGAGGTATCTGGGCTTCGAAGCTTTCTTT. This translates into CASSLRYLGFEAFF. Supplemented by reference TRBV5-6 and TRBJ1-1, the full variable domain reads DAGVTQSPTHLIKTRGQQVTLRCSPKSGHDTVSWYQQALGQGPQFIFQYYEEEERQRGNFPDRFSGHQFPNYSSELNVNALLLGDSALYLCASSLRYLGFEAFFGQGTRLTVV.

This sequence joins TRBV7-8 and TRBJ2-5, with 7 nucleotides matching TRBD2. The CDR3 is 14 residues long. Looked up from germline, CDR1 is SGHVS and CDR2 is FQNEAQ. J lost 2 bases, V lost 5 bases, and 5 bases had no gene match. The CDR3 region is CASSQWGGQETQYF. CDR3 coding DNA: TGTGCCAGCAGCCAGTGGGGGGGTCAAGAGACCCAGTACTTC.

This CDR3 reads CASSDSFNEKLFF. CDR3 DNA: TGTGCCAGCAGCGACAGCTTTAATGAAAAACTGTTTTTT. This chain joins TRBV2 and TRBJ1-4; possibly TRBD1 for D (5 bases). The germline V and J ends were trimmed by 6 bases and 4 bases, with 9 bases remaining between them. Germline V gives CDR1 SNHLY, CDR2 FYNNEI. The CDR3 sequence is 13 residues long.

The rearrangement links TRBV4-3 to TRBJ2-1; the match to TRBD2 covers 10 bases. V trimming: 0 bases; J trimming: 4 bases; junction bases outside the gene matches: 6. The CDR3 consists of 17 residues. Germline-derived CDR1 and CDR2 are LGHNA and YSLEER. CDR3 sequence reads: CASSQEMTSGFYNEQFF. CDR3 DNA sequence: TGCGCCAGCAGCCAAGAGATGACTAGCGGGTTTTACAATGAGCAGTTCTTC.

The chain joins TRBV19 to TRBJ1-1; the D is unclear. The CDR3 extends over 14 amino acids. Trimming took 4 bases from V and 4 from J, leaving 13 bases between them. The germline V gene has CDR1 LNHDA and CDR2 SQIVND (reference sequence). In DNA form, the CDR3 reads TGTGCCAGTAGTACGACGTACGCCCGCACTGAAGCTTTCTTT. Translation gives CASSTTYARTEAFF.

The gene calls are TRBV27 and TRBJ2-1; D call uncertain. CDR3 length: 12 amino acids. The germline V gene encodes CDR1 MNHEY and CDR2 SMNVEV (reference sequence). Trimming shortened V by 5 bases and J by 9 bases, and 11 bases separated the two germline ends. CDR3 protein: CASSPIRGEQFF. CDR3 bases: TGTGCCAGCAGTCCAATCCGAGGTGAGCAGTTCTTC.

This clone was detected only once. The chain has TRBV27 and TRBJ1-5; no firm D call. V shed 6 bases and J shed 0 bases, with 9 bases lying between them. The CDR3 contains 14 residues. Germline values: CDR1 MNHEY, CDR2 SMNVEV (reference sequence). The CDR3 bases are TGTGCCAGCAGCTCGGGTTATAGCAATCAGCCCCAGCATTTT. This translates into CASSSGYSNQPQHF.

The V call is TRBV5-6, the J call TRBJ2-7; tentatively, D is TRBD1 (5 bases). The CDR3 extends over 15 amino acids. V was clipped by 1 base and J by 3 bases, with 14 bases between them. CDR1 is SGHDT and CDR2 is YYEEEE in the germline V gene. CDR3 DNA sequence: TGTGCCAGCAGCTTGAAAGGGGCTCTCCTCTACGAGCAGTACTTC. Translating it yields CASSLKGALLYEQYF.

This chain joins TRBV27 and TRBJ1-1, with D possibly being TRBD1 (5 bases). The germline CDR1 and CDR2 sequences are MNHEY and SMNVEV (reference sequence). Trimming shortened V by 3 bases and J by 0 bases, and 14 bases separated the two germline ends. The CDR3 sequence is 16 residues long. This CDR3 is CASSLAPGPMNTEAFF. In nucleotides, the CDR3 is TGTGCCAGCAGTTTGGCTCCGGGGCCCATGAACACTGAAGCTTTCTTT.

The genes are TRBV6-5 and TRBJ2-1; perhaps TRBD1 as D (5 bases). The germline CDR1 and CDR2 sequences are MNHEY and SVGAGI. V was pared by 0 bases and J by 8 bases, with 11 bases between. The CDR3 sequence is 14 residues long. CDR3 loop: CASSYSVTVHEQFF. Written as DNA, the CDR3 is TGTGCCAGCAGTTACTCGGTGACAGTCCATGAGCAGTTCTTC.

The chain links TRBV7-9 to TRBJ1-6; the D gene is possibly TRBD1 (6 bases). This CDR3 region has 17 residues. V was trimmed by 5 bases and J by 3 bases, leaving 17 bases between them. From germline, CDR1 is SEHNR and CDR2 FQNEAQ (reference sequence). CDR3 residues: CASSLAQGPNYNSPLHF. The DNA for the CDR3 is TGTGCCAGCAGCCTCGCTCAGGGGCCTAACTATAATTCACCCCTCCACTTT.

The table lists this clone with a count of one. The chain uses TRBV9 and TRBJ2-3; 8 positions agree with TRBD2. Germline V gene sequence: CDR1 SGDLS, CDR2 YYNGEE. This CDR3 region has 16 residues. V gave up 0 bases and J gave up 0 bases; unmatched junction bases: 3. The CDR3 DNA follows: TGTGCCAGCAGCGTAGAATCTAGCGGGAGCACAGATACGCAGTATTTT. It translates to CASSVESSGSTDTQYF.

The chain is built from TRBV5-4 and TRBJ2-1, with D possibly being TRBD2 (6 bases). V was cut by 0 bases and J by 7 bases, with 14 bases left in between. There are 15 residues in the CDR3. CDR1 is SGHNT and CDR2 is YYREEE in the germline V gene (reference sequence). The chain's CDR3 is CASSLVGGPGNEQFF. CDR3 DNA sequence: TGTGCCAGCAGCTTGGTAGGAGGGCCCGGGAATGAGCAGTTCTTC.

Sample share makes this clone medium-sized. The rearrangement joins TRBV27 to TRBJ1-1, with TRBD1 as a possible D gene (6 bases). This CDR3 spans 13 amino acids. Germline CDR1 MNHEY, CDR2 SMNVEV (reference sequence). Trimming removed 8 bases from V and 3 bases from J, with 13 bases in between. The CDR3 DNA is TGTGCCAGCTCTAGGGAGGGGGACACTGAAGCTTTCTTT. Translated: CASSREGDTEAFF.

This chain connects TRBV4-3 to TRBJ2-2; the match to TRBD2 covers 8 bases. The V and J ends lost 4 bases and 3 bases, in that order; junction bases with no gene match: 7. Germline CDR1 and CDR2: LGHNA and YSLEER. The CDR3 consists of 16 residues. The CDR3 nucleotides read TGCGCCAGCAGCCCGGGGCGGGGGGCGGACACCGGGGAGCTGTTTTTT. As protein: CASSPGRGADTGELFF.

This chain connects TRBV7-6 to TRBJ2-5; TRBD1 aligns across 9 bases. CDR1 and CDR2 (germline): SGHVS, FNYEAQ. V was clipped by 2 bases and J by 4 bases; unmatched bases: 11. This CDR3 spans 17 amino acids. CDR3 nucleotides: TGTGCCAGCAGCTTAAGGCCAGAACAGGGGGCCGGAGAGACCCAGTACTTC. Amino acids: CASSLRPEQGAGETQYF.

The genes are TRBV30 and TRBJ2-7; no clear D gene. This CDR3 contains 15 residues. Trimming removed 2 bases from V and 4 bases from J, with 18 bases in between. From germline, CDR1 is GTSNPN and CDR2 SVGIG (reference sequence). The CDR3 DNA reads as TGTGCCTGGAGTCTTCCGATTCCACTTCCTTACGAGCAGTACTTC. Translating it yields CAWSLPIPLPYEQYF.

The chain has TRBV2 and TRBJ1-1; D is perhaps TRBD1 (6 bases). This CDR3 spans 11 amino acids. Germline V CDR1 and CDR2: SNHLY, FYNNEI. V was pared by 9 bases and J by 5 bases, with 10 bases between. The chain's CDR3 is CARTGQTEAFF. The DNA for the CDR3 is TGTGCCAGAACAGGGCAAACTGAAGCTTTCTTT.

This chain uses TRBV6-1 with TRBJ2-1, with 8 bases matching TRBD2. The germline V gene encodes CDR1 MNHNS and CDR2 SASEGT. CDR3 length: 14 amino acids. Trimming at V came to 2 bases and at J to 12 bases, leaving 9 bases not matched to a gene. The CDR3 is CASSETAGGYSQFF. CDR3 DNA sequence: TGTGCCAGCAGTGAAACTGCGGGGGGCTACTCGCAGTTCTTC.